This is a list of T cell receptor beta chains from one sample in a study of cytotoxic CD8 clonotypes in ibrutinib-treated CLL. The assay was immunoSEQ multiplex PCR, and TCRdb's table has in-frame clones only and misses some. The sample records fewer than 50,000 clones, roughly 53% being singletons. Source: PBMCs, taken after 12 months of ibrutinib treatment. Receptors were obtained from a human donor with chronic lymphocytic leukemia. CDR3s include the opening cysteine and the closing phenylalanine or tryptophan.

>TRBJ1-2|TRBV28
CASSFGAGHTVSYTF
>TRBJ1-1|TRBV29-1
CSVESRNPEAFF
>TRBJ2-2|TRBV29-1
CSVAGRGKTGELFF
>TRBJ1-1|TRBV4-1
CASSPADRMNTEAFF
>TRBJ2-2|TRBV10-2
CASSALRRRNTGELFF
>TRBJ2-7|TRBV7-3
CASSPAPGYEQYF
>TRBJ2-7|TRBV30
CAWRTSGSYEQYF
>TRBJ2-2|TRBV5-1
CASSLLGPNTGELFF
>TRBJ2-3|TRBV28
CASSLRRAGGPEDTQYF
>TRBJ2-1|TRBV29-1
CSVETSGSDEQFF
>TRBJ1-1|TRBV19
CASSIVDTSTEAFF
>TRBJ2-1|TRBV5-1
CASTWSGTLNEQFF
>TRBJ1-4|TRBV18
CASFGGTVNEKLFF
>TRBJ1-6|TRBV6-4
CASSDSAGQNNSPLHF
>TRBJ2-7|TRBV5-6
CASNPGQELSGQYF
>TRBJ2-2|TRBV19
CASSLTGEGTGELFF
>TRBJ1-1|TRBV15
CATSRQFMNTEAFF
>TRBJ2-5|TRBV27
CASSLFSRGQETQYF
>TRBJ1-3|TRBV18
CASSPFTGRSGNTIYF
>TRBJ1-3|TRBV28
CASTGNGNTIYF
>TRBJ2-5|TRBV5-1
CASSRYSPQGETQYF
>TRBJ1-2|TRBV4-2
CASSLNPRVLRSSGYGYTF
>TRBJ1-2|TRBV7-2
CASSLNQGAGGGYTF
>TRBJ1-5|TRBV6-1
CATYRGLGSDQPQHF
>TRBJ2-1|TRBV4-1
CASSGGTALWLNNEQFF
>TRBJ1-5|TRBV18
CASSPGGNQPQHF
>TRBJ2-7|TRBV18
CASSPSGTGGSYEQYF
>TRBJ2-5|TRBV5-4
CASSDPRRAETQYF
>TRBJ2-1|TRBV27
CASSPDRAYNEQFF
>TRBJ2-1|TRBV11-2
CASSQDRGTEQFF
>TRBJ2-1|TRBV4-1
CASSPFMASYNEQFF
>TRBJ2-3|TRBV5-1
CASSRDALADTQYF
>TRBJ1-1|TRBV5-1
CASSLDTWNTEAFF
>TRBJ1-1|TRBV5-6
CASSLNTEAFF
>TRBJ2-5|TRBV5-1
CASSLETTRETQYF
>TRBJ1-5|TRBV6-1
CASRDRAFGNQPQHF
>TRBJ1-5|TRBV7-9
CASSLEGFSNQPQHF
>TRBJ1-2|TRBV28
CASSLGTGWYGYTF
>TRBJ2-7|TRBV5-1
CASSRDGETYEQYF
>TRBJ2-1|TRBV28
CASWAQDYQYNEQFF
>TRBJ2-3|TRBV10-1
CATGGTGGTDTQYF